This entry lists 22 T cell receptor beta chains sequenced from one sample in a study of CD8+ T cells in alopecia areata. RNA, once extracted, was reverse transcribed into cDNA for use as the sequencing template. The assay was immunoSEQ multiplex PCR, and TCRdb's table has in-frame clones only and misses some. The sample has roughly 99,000 clones; around 83% are singletons. Specified treatment: oral pan-JAK inhibitor, 5-10 mg twice daily. This specimen was CD8+ T cells sorted from blood, taken at week 24, from a patient treated with tofacitinib. The receptors come from a human donor with alopecia areata.

The chain recombines TRBV5-1 with TRBJ2-3; possibly TRBD2 for D (5 bases). The V gene's germline CDR1 is SGHRS and CDR2 YFSETQ. V was clipped by 4 bases and J by 1 base, with 10 bases between them. This CDR3 has 14 residues. CDR3 loop: CASSAWRGTDTQYF. Written as DNA, the CDR3 is TGCGCCAGCAGCGCATGGCGGGGCACAGATACGCAGTATTTT.

As regards this clone: The junction does not match germline at one end; this may be a read error. J is TRBJ2-3 and V is TRBV19; 11 nucleotides line up with TRBD2. The length of the CDR3 is 13 residues. Germline loops: CDR1 LNHDA, CDR2 SQIVND (reference sequence). The CDR3: CASNHGTSGASAF. The CDR3 DNA reads as TGTGCCAGTAATCATGGGACTAGCGGCGCCTCGGCTTTT.

The chain recombines TRBV4-2 with TRBJ1-2; maybe TRBD1 (5 bases). The V gene's germline CDR1 is LGHNA and CDR2 YNFKEQ. V was cut by 0 bases and J by 0 bases, with 11 bases left in between. The CDR3 totals 16 residues. CDR3 bases: TGTGCCAGCAGCCAAGAATCGGGACCGCCTAACTATGGCTACACCTTC. Its translation: CASSQESGPPNYGYTF.

V and J are TRBV7-9 and TRBJ2-1, with 10 bases aligning to TRBD2. Germline lookup yields CDR1 SEHNR and CDR2 FQNEAQ (reference sequence). The CDR3 runs 17 residues. V shed 5 bases and J 3 bases; nucleotides not matched to a gene: 10. CDR3 nucleotides: TGTGCCAGCAGCGTAATAGCGGGGGGCACTAGCTACAATGAGCAGTTCTTC. Its protein product is CASSVIAGGTSYNEQFF.

The chain combines TRBV13 with TRBJ2-1, with a weak D call TRBD2 (6 bases). V lost 4 bases, J lost 5 bases, and 9 bases lay in between. Germline CDR1 PRHDT, CDR2 FYEKMQ (reference sequence). The CDR3 totals 13 residues. The CDR3 protein is CASSWGVDNEQFF. Here the CDR3 DNA reads TGTGCCAGCAGCTGGGGGGTGGACAATGAGCAGTTCTTC. The full variable domain, completed using reference TRBV13 and TRBJ2-1, is AAGVIQSPRHLIKEKRETATLKCYPIPRHDTVYWYQQGPGQDPQFLISFYEKMQSDKGSIPDRFSAQQFSDYHSELNMSSLELGDSALYFCASSWGVDNEQFFGPGTRLTVL.

This sequence joins TRBV7-2 and TRBJ2-5, with D possibly TRBD2 on 5 matching bases. Germline CDR1 and CDR2: SGHTA and FQGNSA. V was clipped by 2 bases and J by 5 bases, with 12 bases between them. This CDR3 contains 14 residues. The CDR3 region is CASSLTRRGETQYF. The CDR3 nucleotides are TGTGCCAGCAGCTTAACGCGGAGAGGGGAGACCCAGTACTTC.

This chain links TRBV7-2 with TRBJ2-7, with TRBD1 matching over 7 bases. Germline CDR1 reads SGHTA; CDR2 reads FQGNSA. V trimming: 5 bases; J trimming: 0 bases; junction bases outside the gene matches: 10. This CDR3 has 16 residues. CDR3 in DNA: TGTGCCAGCAGCCAGGCTGCAGGGGGTCCCTCCTACGAGCAGTACTTC. Translating it yields CASSQAAGGPSYEQYF.

The chain uses TRBV9 and TRBJ1-1; 7 positions match TRBD1. V trimming: 2 bases; J trimming: 3 bases; junction bases outside the gene matches: 4. Germline CDR1 is SGDLS and CDR2 is YYNGEE. The CDR3 is 14 amino acids. The CDR3 coding sequence is TGTGCCAGCAGCGTGGAGGGGGCGCACACTGAAGCTTTCTTT. Its translation: CASSVEGAHTEAFF.

The chain joins TRBV2 to TRBJ2-1, with D perhaps being TRBD1 or TRBD2 (5 bases each). Between the trimmed V and J ends, which lost 6 bases and 8 bases, there was a span of 35 bases. The CDR3 totals 20 residues. Germline CDR1 SNHLY, CDR2 FYNNEI. Here the CDR3 reads CASRRTPLPSTASRVDEQFF. In nucleotides, the CDR3 is TGTGCCAGCAGACGCACCCCCCTACCCTCGACGGCTAGCAGGGTGGATGAGCAGTTCTTC.

J is TRBJ1-2 and V is TRBV7-8, with 9 bases identical to TRBD1. Trimming at V came to 1 base and at J to 6 bases, leaving 6 bases not matched to a gene. Germline V gives CDR1 SGHVS, CDR2 FQNEAQ. The CDR3 runs to 15 residues. The CDR3 DNA is TGTGCCAGCAGCTTAGAGAACAGGGGGCTAGATGGCTACACCTTC. Encoded protein: CASSLENRGLDGYTF.

The CDR3 protein is CASSYLGGATNEKLFF. For the CDR3, the DNA is TGTGCCAGCAGTTACCTTGGGGGCGCAACTAATGAAAAACTGTTTTTT. This chain connects TRBV6-6 to TRBJ1-4; TRBD1 is a possible D gene (6 bases). There are 16 residues in the CDR3. Germline lookup yields CDR1 MNHNY and CDR2 SVGAGI (reference sequence). The V end lost 2 bases, the J end lost 0 bases, and 10 bases lay between the germline ends.

This chain links TRBV4-1 with TRBJ2-1; 11 nucleotides line up with TRBD2. CDR3 length equals 15 residues. The V segment lost 3 bases and the J segment 6 bases; nucleotides outside the gene matches: 4. Germline CDR1 reads MGHRA; CDR2 reads YSYEKL. CDR3: CASSHLAGGSNEQFF. CDR3 DNA sequence: TGCGCCAGCAGCCATTTAGCGGGGGGGTCCAATGAGCAGTTCTTC.

The chain joins TRBV11-3 to TRBJ2-1; 9 nucleotides match TRBD2. Germline V lookup: CDR1 SGHNT, CDR2 YENEEA. This CDR3 is 15 amino acids long. V lost 5 bases to trimming and J lost 2 bases; unmatched junction nucleotides: 4. The CDR3 sequence: CASSLERGAYNEQFF. CDR3 DNA sequence: TGTGCCAGCAGCCTCGAGCGGGGGGCCTACAATGAGCAGTTCTTC.

This clone showed up just a few times. The chain couples TRBV5-6 to TRBJ1-6; no reliable D call. The CDR3 is made up of 15 amino acids. CDR1 SGHDT and CDR2 YYEEEE come from the germline V gene. V was shortened by 3 bases and J by 8 bases, with 15 bases between the two germline ends. CDR3: CASSSTIRSDSPLHF. DNA of the CDR3: TGTGCCAGCAGCTCGACAATACGCAGTGATTCACCCCTCCACTTT. The full variable domain, rest sourced from reference TRBV5-6 and TRBJ1-6, is DAGVTQSPTHLIKTRGQQVTLRCSPKSGHDTVSWYQQALGQGPQFIFQYYEEEERQRGNFPDRFSGHQFPNYSSELNVNALLLGDSALYLCASSSTIRSDSPLHFGNGTRLTVT.

V and J are TRBV7-9 and TRBJ2-7; TRBD2 matches 7 bases. CDR1 is SEHNR, CDR2 FQNEAQ, per germline (reference sequence). The CDR3 runs 14 residues. V was clipped by 5 bases and J by 3 bases; unmatched bases: 7. The CDR3 region is CASSPSGRDYEQYF. The CDR3 bases are TGTGCCAGCAGCCCCTCGGGGAGGGACTACGAGCAGTACTTC.

This clone has a single count. The J gene is TRBJ2-5, the V gene TRBV15; no reliable D call. The end of the DNA aligns better with TRBJ2-7, so the J call may be wrong. The CDR3 is 13 residues long. Germline V gene lookup returns CDR1 LNHNV and CDR2 YYDKDF (reference sequence). CDR3 in amino acids: CATSSHEYYEQYF. The CDR3 DNA is TGTGCCACCAGCAGCCACGAATATTACGAGCAGTACTTC.

The chain recombines TRBV7-2 with TRBJ1-2, with D possibly TRBD1 on 5 matching bases. The CDR3 is 13 amino acids. Germline V gene sequence: CDR1 SGHTA, CDR2 FQGNSA. V lost 5 bases and J lost 5, with 12 bases in between. CDR3 residues: CASSTLGAYGYTF. CDR3 nucleotide sequence: TGTGCCAGCAGCACATTAGGGGCGTATGGCTACACCTTC.

This chain uses TRBV6-1 with TRBJ2-7; D is unclear. Trimming took off 0 bases at V and 3 bases at J, with 9 bases between the two ends. Germline CDR1 and CDR2: MNHNS and SASEGT. CDR3 size: 14 residues. CDR3: CASSEALWSYEQYF. Written as DNA, the CDR3 is TGTGCCAGCAGTGAAGCGCTCTGGAGCTACGAGCAGTACTTC.

The rearrangement uses TRBV5-1 and TRBJ2-7, with TRBD1 matching 10 bases. Per germline, CDR1 SGHRS and CDR2 YFSETQ. The junction had 5 bases not matched to a gene; V was cut back by 4 bases and J by 7 bases. This CDR3 comprises 13 residues. The CDR3 loop is CASSAGTGDEQYF. The DNA for the CDR3 is TGCGCCAGCAGCGCGGGGACAGGGGATGAGCAGTACTTC.

The V call is TRBV30, the J call TRBJ1-1; TRBD1 agrees at 7 bases. V shed 2 bases and J 3 bases; nucleotides not matched to a gene: 6. This CDR3 has 14 residues. Per the germline V gene, CDR1 is GTSNPN and CDR2 is SVGIG (reference sequence). CDR3 coding DNA: TGTGCCTGGAGTCTGAGGGGGCTCGACACTGAAGCTTTCTTT. Amino acids: CAWSLRGLDTEAFF.

This clone was detected only once. V usage is TRBV7-6 and J usage is TRBJ2-7, with 14 bases aligning to TRBD2. The J segment lost 3 bases and the V segment lost 4 bases, leaving 8 bases of the junction unmatched. The CDR3 totals 17 residues. Germline assignment: CDR1 SGHVS and CDR2 FNYEAQ. This CDR3 reads CASSSGTSGGPVYEQYF. CDR3 DNA: TGTGCCAGCAGCTCCGGGACTAGCGGGGGCCCAGTCTACGAGCAGTACTTC.

V gene TRBV30 combines with J gene TRBJ2-7; perhaps TRBD2 as D (5 bases). CDR1 GTSNPN and CDR2 SVGIG come from the germline V gene (reference sequence). V was shortened by 4 bases and J by 0 bases, with 10 bases between the two germline ends. The CDR3 spans 13 residues. CDR3 DNA sequence: TGTGCCTGGAATATGGGGAGCTCCTACGAGCAGTACTTC. Its translation is CAWNMGSSYEQYF.